A single sample gave rise to the 18 T cell receptor beta chains below, sequenced in a study of human thymus T cells. Sequencing was performed with immunoSEQ multiplex PCR; in TCRdb, only in-frame clones are kept and a portion is missing. The repertoire consists of tens of thousands of clones, with 95% occurring once and the leading ten covering around 0.03%. Thymic samples were excised during corrective heart operations. Specimen: thymus tissue. The receptors stem from a girl under two years old with a congenital heart defect but otherwise immunologically healthy.

This sequence joins TRBV7-8 and TRBJ2-2; D possibly uses TRBD1 or TRBD2 (6 bases each). The CDR3 length is 20 residues. Germline lookup yields CDR1 SGHVS and CDR2 FQNEAQ. Trimming removed 1 base from V and 5 bases from J, with 26 bases in between. The CDR3 region is CASSLGGASVTLRWTGELFF. The CDR3 DNA reads as TGTGCCAGCAGCTTAGGGGGGGCTAGCGTAACCCTTCGGTGGACCGGGGAGCTGTTTTTT.

The chain combines TRBV6-8 with TRBJ1-5; 9 bases are a match to TRBD1. V lost 8 bases to trimming and J lost 2 bases; unmatched junction nucleotides: 16. Germline V gene lookup returns CDR1 MNHGY and CDR2 SAAAGT. This CDR3 has 18 residues. The CDR3 sequence is CASPGRAGQGKCNQPQHF. Written as DNA, the CDR3 is TGTGCCAGCCCGGGGAGGGCGGGACAGGGAAAATGCAATCAGCCCCAGCATTTT.

The rearrangement links TRBV5-4 to TRBJ1-1; TRBD1 aligns across 12 bases. The CDR3 length is 17 residues. V lost 3 bases, J lost 1 base, and 7 bases stayed unmatched. Germline V gene sequence: CDR1 SGHNT, CDR2 YYREEE (reference sequence). The DNA for the CDR3 is TGTGCCAGCAGCTGTCCCGGGACAGGGGGCGCGAACACTGAAGCTTTCTTT. Encoded protein: CASSCPGTGGANTEAFF.

V and J are TRBV25-1 and TRBJ2-1; possible D gene TRBD2, 5 bases. Germline CDR1 MGHDK, CDR2 SYGVNS. This CDR3 comprises 14 residues. Trimming stripped 4 bases from V and 4 bases from J, with 11 bases between. Here the CDR3 reads CASSGTRGYNEQFF. In DNA form, the CDR3 reads TGTGCCAGCAGTGGGACCCGGGGATACAATGAGCAGTTCTTC.

The V and J genes are TRBV2 and TRBJ2-5; 7 nucleotides align to TRBD1. Germline trimming cut 7 bases from V and 3 bases from J; bases unmatched to any gene: 2. The CDR3 sequence is 12 residues long. In germline, CDR1 is SNHLY, CDR2 FYNNEI. The CDR3: CASNTGEETQYF. DNA of the CDR3: TGTGCCAGCAACACAGGGGAAGAGACCCAGTACTTC.

The J gene is TRBJ2-1, the V gene TRBV19; the D is unclear. Looked up from germline, CDR1 is LNHDA and CDR2 is SQIVND (reference sequence). The CDR3 runs to 15 residues. Trimming shortened V by 3 bases and J by 0 bases, and 9 bases separated the two germline ends. CDR3: CASSISWSSYNEQFF. DNA for the CDR3: TGTGCCAGTAGTATCAGCTGGAGCTCCTACAATGAGCAGTTCTTC.

The gene calls are TRBV30 and TRBJ2-3, with 8 nucleotides matching TRBD2. J was trimmed by 2 bases and V by 1 base; bases with no gene match: 11. CDR1 is GTSNPN and CDR2 is SVGIG in the germline V gene (reference sequence). This CDR3 contains 17 residues. CDR3 in amino acids: CAWSDPTSSGTTDTQYF. The CDR3 region has the DNA TGTGCCTGGAGTGACCCTACGAGTAGCGGGACCACAGATACGCAGTATTTT.

The table lists this clone with a count of one. The rearrangement joins TRBV4-3 to TRBJ1-4; 10 nucleotides align to TRBD1. The CDR3 length is 14 residues. V shed 4 bases and J 6 bases; nucleotides not matched to a gene: 2. The germline V gene encodes CDR1 LGHNA and CDR2 YSLEER. The CDR3 protein is CASSPGTGDEKLFF. In nucleotides, the CDR3 is TGCGCCAGCAGCCCCGGGACAGGGGATGAAAAACTGTTTTTT.

The chain carries TRBV4-1 and TRBJ2-7, with TRBD2 as a possible D gene (5 bases). The CDR3 has 15 residues. Between the trimmed V and J ends, which lost 5 bases and 2 bases, there was a span of 16 bases. Germline CDR1 is MGHRA and CDR2 is YSYEKL. The CDR3 region is CASSAGVNRPYEQYF. The DNA for the CDR3 is TGCGCCAGCAGCGCCGGGGTAAACCGCCCCTACGAGCAGTACTTC.

This chain uses TRBV6-4 with TRBJ1-1, with D possibly being TRBD1 (5 bases). The CDR3 totals 15 residues. The germline V and J ends were trimmed by 0 bases and 5 bases, with 13 bases remaining between them. The V gene's germline CDR1 is MRHNA and CDR2 SNTAGT. The CDR3 sequence: CASSDSWGERTEAFF. The CDR3 DNA reads TGTGCCAGCAGTGACTCGTGGGGGGAGCGGACTGAAGCTTTCTTT.

The genes are TRBV28 and TRBJ2-1, with D perhaps matching TRBD1 (6 bases). The CDR3 length is 14 residues. Trimming pared 5 bases from V and 8 bases from J, leaving 16 bases between. CDR1 is MDHEN, CDR2 SYDVKM, per germline. CDR3 loop: CASSLPPGHHEQFF. The CDR3 DNA follows: TGTGCCAGCAGTCTCCCCCCGGGACACCATGAGCAGTTCTTC.

This rearrangement joins TRBV27 to TRBJ2-7; the D gene could be TRBD1 or TRBD2 (7 bases each). The CDR3 consists of 15 residues. CDR1 and CDR2 from the germline V gene are MNHEY and SMNVEV (reference sequence). V was clipped by 7 bases and J by 4 bases, with 20 bases between them. CDR3 in DNA: TGTGCCAGCACCCCTGGGAGGGGGCGAGCGTACGAGCAGTACTTC. It yields the protein CASTPGRGRAYEQYF.

The genes are TRBV4-2 and TRBJ2-3, with 10 bases aligning to TRBD1. The CDR3 extends over 18 amino acids. Germline CDR1 is LGHNA and CDR2 is YNFKEQ. Trimming at V came to 0 bases and at J to 7 bases, leaving 13 bases not matched to a gene. CDR3 bases: TGTGCCAGCAGCCAAGAGCAAATCCGGGACAGGGGAGGGAATACGCAGTATTTT. Translation: CASSQEQIRDRGGNTQYF.

The chain combines TRBV25-1 with TRBJ1-3, with D unresolved. Germline-derived CDR1 and CDR2 are MGHDK and SYGVNS. This CDR3 region has 14 residues. V was cut by 7 bases and J by 2 bases, with 12 bases left in between. CDR3 in DNA: TGTGCCAGCATGGCCGAGGGTCCTGGAAACACCATATATTTT. This encodes CASMAEGPGNTIYF.

For the CDR3, the DNA is TGTGCCAGTAGTATACACAATGAAGCTTTCTTT. Amino acid sequence: CASSIHNEAFF. V and J are TRBV19 and TRBJ1-1; D is unclear. The CDR3 has 11 amino acids. Trimming left V 2 bases short and J 7 bases short, with 5 bases between. Germline V lookup: CDR1 LNHDA, CDR2 SQIVND (reference sequence).

The V and J genes are TRBV5-1 and TRBJ2-7; either TRBD1 or TRBD2 may supply D (5 bases each). CDR1 and CDR2 from the germline V gene are SGHRS and YFSETQ. The CDR3 consists of 12 residues. The V gene lost 5 bases and the J gene lost 2 bases, with 8 bases spanning the gap. The CDR3 loop is CASRGDPYEQYF. DNA for the CDR3: TGCGCCAGCAGAGGGGACCCCTACGAGCAGTACTTC.

Only one count was recorded for this clone. V is TRBV23-1 and J is TRBJ2-7; 7 bases fit TRBD2. TRBV23-1 qualifies as an ORF whose function is uncertain. The CDR3 covers 14 residues. The V segment lost 3 bases and the J segment 3 bases; nucleotides outside the gene matches: 5. The CDR3 DNA follows: TGCGCCAGCAGTCAGGACGAGCGGGACTACGAGCAGTACTTC. This encodes CASSQDERDYEQYF.

The J gene is TRBJ1-1, the V gene TRBV7-6; D call uncertain. The CDR3 contains 14 residues. Germline CDR1 and CDR2: SGHVS and FNYEAQ. V was trimmed by 5 bases and J by 1 base, leaving 11 bases between them. The CDR3 region has the DNA TGTGCCAGCAGCCCCCCGATCGAGAACACTGAAGCTTTCTTT. Translating gives CASSPPIENTEAFF.